These T cell receptor beta chains were read from a single sample in a study of PD-L1 blockade in urothelial cancer. Profiling relied on immunoSEQ multiplex PCR, and the TCRdb table lists in-frame clones only, not all of them. The sample has fewer than 40,000 clones; 80% to 95% are singletons. The material sequenced was PBMCs, taken around atezolizumab (anti-PD-L1) treatment. These receptor sequences come from a man between 65 and 85 years old with urothelial cancer. Both conserved end residues are part of each CDR3. Each record gives: V gene, CDR3 protein.

V gene: TRBV7-3; CDR3 protein: CASSPNGLAEGETQYF
V gene: TRBV5-1; CDR3 protein: CASSLGEPGLAGVGQYF
V gene: TRBV5-1; CDR3 protein: CASSWGSGGSNEKLFF
V gene: TRBV5-1; CDR3 protein: CASRREGSGAAGELFF
V gene: TRBV7-9; CDR3 protein: CASSYGGGSTEAFF
V gene: TRBV27; CDR3 protein: CASSLRQAAGYEQYF
V gene: TRBV5-1; CDR3 protein: CASSSWLRTQGDTQYF
V gene: TRBV29-1; CDR3 protein: CSVENPSGSIDTQYF
V gene: TRBV2; CDR3 protein: CASMADRGNDIQYF
V gene: TRBV11-2; CDR3 protein: CASIPGTSGSSYEQYF
V gene: TRBV29-1; CDR3 protein: CSAETGTYYNEQFF
V gene: TRBV5-4; CDR3 protein: CASSFGGANEQFF
V gene: TRBV7-9; CDR3 protein: CASSWTGGDEGNEQFF
V gene: TRBV28; CDR3 protein: CASSSSLAGGRQQFF
V gene: TRBV9; CDR3 protein: CASSPSGLGYGYTF
V gene: TRBV6-8; CDR3 protein: CASSRIQGFSNQPQHF
V gene: TRBV19; CDR3 protein: CASSDLANTGELFF
V gene: TRBV6-1; CDR3 protein: CASIQNKKGAAFF
V gene: TRBV14; CDR3 protein: CASSPSGLAIYNEQFF
V gene: TRBV4-2; CDR3 protein: CASSQDGSPNYGYTF
V gene: TRBV10-1; CDR3 protein: CASSRDKDTEAFF
V gene: TRBV5-1; CDR3 protein: CASSLVPSGILTGELFF
V gene: TRBV28; CDR3 protein: CASSLHSGTPNTEAFF
V gene: TRBV14; CDR3 protein: CASSLMNTEAFF
V gene: TRBV10-2; CDR3 protein: CASSEVRLYGYTF
V gene: TRBV10-3; CDR3 protein: CATSQGAQPQHF
V gene: TRBV28; CDR3 protein: CASSLPRTVTNYGYTF
V gene: TRBV5-1; CDR3 protein: CASSLTGLAATSSYNEQFF
V gene: TRBV7-9; CDR3 protein: CASSLEVHLNTEAFF
V gene: TRBV5-1; CDR3 protein: CASSFGGSYEQYF
V gene: TRBV27; CDR3 protein: CASKRRITFSSTDTQYF
V gene: TRBV18; CDR3 protein: CASSPSGKAYEQYF
V gene: TRBV5-4; CDR3 protein: CASSLDRGKGNTIYF
V gene: TRBV19; CDR3 protein: CASRRGSGLPYEQYF
V gene: TRBV4-2; CDR3 protein: CASSQKDRGFYGYTF
V gene: TRBV5-4; CDR3 protein: CASSPREHNEQFF
V gene: TRBV5-6; CDR3 protein: CASSLMGGYEQYF
V gene: TRBV27; CDR3 protein: CASTTQLRDKGIHSGYTF
V gene: TRBV18; CDR3 protein: CASSPPSVRANYGYTF
V gene: TRBV6-5; CDR3 protein: CASSTGQDSNQPQHF
V gene: TRBV28; CDR3 protein: CASSSVSRVGETQYF
V gene: TRBV2; CDR3 protein: CASRNGQGQGGYGYTF
V gene: TRBV11-3; CDR3 protein: CASSGEGRLNEQFF
V gene: TRBV7-8; CDR3 protein: CASSFYWTGTRNTIYF
V gene: TRBV27; CDR3 protein: CASSLHGFLPYEQYF
V gene: TRBV19; CDR3 protein: CASSIVGSLTGELFF
V gene: TRBV23-1; CDR3 protein: CASSQSTQGNEAFF
V gene: TRBV28; CDR3 protein: CASSPHSADTQYF
V gene: TRBV25-1; CDR3 protein: CASSQTGITNEKLFF
V gene: TRBV19; CDR3 protein: CASSPPGQAWTEAFF